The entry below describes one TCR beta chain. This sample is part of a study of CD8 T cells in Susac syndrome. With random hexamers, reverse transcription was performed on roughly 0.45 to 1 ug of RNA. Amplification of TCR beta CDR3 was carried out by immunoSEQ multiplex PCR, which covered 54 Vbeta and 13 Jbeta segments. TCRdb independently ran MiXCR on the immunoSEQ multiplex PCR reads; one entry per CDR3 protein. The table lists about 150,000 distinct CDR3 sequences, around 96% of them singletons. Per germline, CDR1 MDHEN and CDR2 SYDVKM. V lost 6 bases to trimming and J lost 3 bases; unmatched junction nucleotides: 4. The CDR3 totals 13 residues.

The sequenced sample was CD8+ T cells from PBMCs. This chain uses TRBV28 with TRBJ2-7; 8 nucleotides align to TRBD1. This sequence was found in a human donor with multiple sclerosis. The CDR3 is CASRTTGVYEQYF. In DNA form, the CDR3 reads TGTGCCAGCAGGACGACAGGGGTCTACGAGCAGTACTTC.